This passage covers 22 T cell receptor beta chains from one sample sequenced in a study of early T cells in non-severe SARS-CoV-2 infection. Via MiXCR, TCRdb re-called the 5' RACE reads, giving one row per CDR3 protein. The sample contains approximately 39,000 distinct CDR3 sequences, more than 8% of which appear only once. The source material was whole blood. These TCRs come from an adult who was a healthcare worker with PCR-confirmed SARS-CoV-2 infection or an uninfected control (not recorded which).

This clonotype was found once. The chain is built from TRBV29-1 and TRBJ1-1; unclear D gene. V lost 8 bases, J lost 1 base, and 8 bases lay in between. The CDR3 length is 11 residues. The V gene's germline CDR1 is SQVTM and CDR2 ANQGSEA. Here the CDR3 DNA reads TGCAGCACCACACCGAACACTGAAGCTTTCTTT. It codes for CSTTPNTEAFF.

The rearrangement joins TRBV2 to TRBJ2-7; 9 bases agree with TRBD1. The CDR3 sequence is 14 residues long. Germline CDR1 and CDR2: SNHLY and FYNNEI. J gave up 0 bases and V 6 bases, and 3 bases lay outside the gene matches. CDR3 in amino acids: CASRWDRDSYEQYF. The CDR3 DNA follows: TGTGCCAGCAGATGGGACAGGGACTCCTACGAGCAGTACTTC. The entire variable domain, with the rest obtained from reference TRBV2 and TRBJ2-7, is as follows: EPEVTQTPSHQVTQMGQEVILRCVPISNHLYFYWYRQILGQKVEFLVSFYNNEISEKSEIFDDQFSVERPDGSNFTLKIRSTKLEDSAMYFCASRWDRDSYEQYFGPGTRLTVT.

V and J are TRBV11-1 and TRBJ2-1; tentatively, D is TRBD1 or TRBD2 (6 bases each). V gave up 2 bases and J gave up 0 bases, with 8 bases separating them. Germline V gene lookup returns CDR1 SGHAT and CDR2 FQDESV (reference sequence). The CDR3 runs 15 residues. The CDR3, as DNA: TGTGCCAGCAGCTTAAGGGGGGCCTCCTACAATGAGCAGTTCTTC. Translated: CASSLRGASYNEQFF.

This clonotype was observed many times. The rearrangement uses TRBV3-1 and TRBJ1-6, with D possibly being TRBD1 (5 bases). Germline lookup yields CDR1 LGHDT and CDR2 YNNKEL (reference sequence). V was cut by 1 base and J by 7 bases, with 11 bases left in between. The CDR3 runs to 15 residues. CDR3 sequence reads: CASSQGWDGNSPLHF. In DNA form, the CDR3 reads TGTGCCAGCAGCCAAGGGTGGGACGGGAATTCACCCCTCCACTTT.

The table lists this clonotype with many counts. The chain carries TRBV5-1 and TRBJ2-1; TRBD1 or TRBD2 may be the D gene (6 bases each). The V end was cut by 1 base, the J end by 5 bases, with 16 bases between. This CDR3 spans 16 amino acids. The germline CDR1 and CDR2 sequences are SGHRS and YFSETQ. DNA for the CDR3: TGCGCCAGCAGCTTGCTCGGGGGCACGTCCAACAATGAGCAGTTCTTC. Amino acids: CASSLLGGTSNNEQFF. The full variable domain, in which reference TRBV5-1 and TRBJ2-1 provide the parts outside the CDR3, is KAGVTQTPRYLIKTRGQQVTLSCSPISGHRSVSWYQQTPGQGLQFLFEYFSETQRNKGNFPGRFSGRQFSNSRSEMNVSTLELGDSALYLCASSLLGGTSNNEQFFGPGTRLTVL.

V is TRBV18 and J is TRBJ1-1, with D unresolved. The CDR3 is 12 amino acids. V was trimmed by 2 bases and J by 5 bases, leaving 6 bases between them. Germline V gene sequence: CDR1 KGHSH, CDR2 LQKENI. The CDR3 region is CASSPSGTEAFF. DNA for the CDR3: TGTGCCAGCTCACCATCGGGGACTGAAGCTTTCTTT.

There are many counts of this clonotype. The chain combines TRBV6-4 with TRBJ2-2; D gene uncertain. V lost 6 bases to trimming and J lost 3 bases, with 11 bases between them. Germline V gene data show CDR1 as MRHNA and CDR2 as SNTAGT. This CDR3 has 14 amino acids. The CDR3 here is CASSFGRDTGELFF. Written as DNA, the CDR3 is TGTGCCAGCAGCTTCGGTAGAGACACCGGGGAGCTGTTTTTT.

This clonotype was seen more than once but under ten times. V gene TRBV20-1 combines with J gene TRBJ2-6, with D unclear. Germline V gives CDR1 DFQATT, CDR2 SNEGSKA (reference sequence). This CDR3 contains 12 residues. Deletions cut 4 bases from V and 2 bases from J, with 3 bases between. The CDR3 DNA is TGCAGTGCTACGCCTGGGGCCAACGTCCTGACTTTC. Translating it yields CSATPGANVLTF.

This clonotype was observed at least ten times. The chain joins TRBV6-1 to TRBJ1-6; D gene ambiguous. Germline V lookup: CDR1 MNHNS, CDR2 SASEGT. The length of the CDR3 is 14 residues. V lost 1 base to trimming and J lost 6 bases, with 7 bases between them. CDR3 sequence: CASSEGVTNSPLHF. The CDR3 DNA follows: TGTGCCAGCAGTGAAGGGGTTACTAATTCACCCCTCCACTTT.

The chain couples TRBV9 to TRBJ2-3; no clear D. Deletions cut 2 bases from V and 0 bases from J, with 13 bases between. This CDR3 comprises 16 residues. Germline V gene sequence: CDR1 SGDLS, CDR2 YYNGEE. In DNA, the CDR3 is TGTGCCAGCAGCGTTACATTGCGCTCTAGCACAGATACGCAGTATTTT. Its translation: CASSVTLRSSTDTQYF.

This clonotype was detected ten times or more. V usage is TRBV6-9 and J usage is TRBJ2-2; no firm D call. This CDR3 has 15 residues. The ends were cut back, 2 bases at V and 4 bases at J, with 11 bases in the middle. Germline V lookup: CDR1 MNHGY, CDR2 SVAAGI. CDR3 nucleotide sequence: TGTGCCAGCAGTTATCGGCAGGTCCGCACCGGGGAGCTGTTTTTT. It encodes CASSYRQVRTGELFF.

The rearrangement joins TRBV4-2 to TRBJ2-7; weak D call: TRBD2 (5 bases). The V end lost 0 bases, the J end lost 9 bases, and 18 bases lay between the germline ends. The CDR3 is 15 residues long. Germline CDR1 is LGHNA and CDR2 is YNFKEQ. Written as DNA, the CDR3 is TGTGCCAGCAGCCAAGATCTGGGAGCATTCCCCCGGCAGTACTTC. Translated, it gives CASSQDLGAFPRQYF.

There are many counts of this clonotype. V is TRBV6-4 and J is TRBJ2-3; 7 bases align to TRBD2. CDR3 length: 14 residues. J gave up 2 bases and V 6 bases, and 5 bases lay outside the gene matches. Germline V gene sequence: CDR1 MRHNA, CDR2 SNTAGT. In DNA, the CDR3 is TGTGCCAGCAGCCCTGCGGGGGTCACAGATACGCAGTATTTT. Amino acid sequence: CASSPAGVTDTQYF.

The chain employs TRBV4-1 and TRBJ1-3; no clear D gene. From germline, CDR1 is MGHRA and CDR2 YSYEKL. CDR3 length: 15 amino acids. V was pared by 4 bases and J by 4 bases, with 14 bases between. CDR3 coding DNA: TGCGCCAGCAGCCGTTTCCTAAATGACGGAAACACCATATATTTT. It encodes CASSRFLNDGNTIYF.

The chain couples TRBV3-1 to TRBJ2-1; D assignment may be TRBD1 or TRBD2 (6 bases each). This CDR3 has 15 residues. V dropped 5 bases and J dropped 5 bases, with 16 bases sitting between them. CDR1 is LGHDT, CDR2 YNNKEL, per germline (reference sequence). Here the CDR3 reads CASSANGGINNEQFF. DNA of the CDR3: TGTGCCAGCAGCGCCAACGGGGGCATCAACAATGAGCAGTTCTTC.

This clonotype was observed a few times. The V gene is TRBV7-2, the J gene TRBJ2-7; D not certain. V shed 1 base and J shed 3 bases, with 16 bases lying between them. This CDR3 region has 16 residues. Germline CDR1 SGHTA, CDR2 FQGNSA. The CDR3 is CASSLEPVPQIYEQYF. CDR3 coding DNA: TGTGCCAGCAGCTTAGAGCCAGTCCCTCAAATCTACGAGCAGTACTTC.

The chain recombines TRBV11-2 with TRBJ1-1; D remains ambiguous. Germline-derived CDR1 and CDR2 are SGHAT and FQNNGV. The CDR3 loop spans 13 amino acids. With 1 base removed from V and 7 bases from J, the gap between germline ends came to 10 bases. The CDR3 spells CASSLVFSVEAFF. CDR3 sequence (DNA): TGTGCCAGCAGCTTAGTGTTCTCAGTTGAAGCTTTCTTT.

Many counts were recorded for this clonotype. The CDR3 reads CASSIPDNQPQHF. In DNA form, the CDR3 reads TGTGCCAGTAGTATTCCCGATAATCAGCCCCAGCATTTT. V usage is TRBV19 and J usage is TRBJ1-5; D gene uncertain. This CDR3 region has 13 residues. Deletions cut 3 bases from V and 4 bases from J, with 7 bases between. Germline V gene sequence: CDR1 LNHDA, CDR2 SQIVND (reference sequence).

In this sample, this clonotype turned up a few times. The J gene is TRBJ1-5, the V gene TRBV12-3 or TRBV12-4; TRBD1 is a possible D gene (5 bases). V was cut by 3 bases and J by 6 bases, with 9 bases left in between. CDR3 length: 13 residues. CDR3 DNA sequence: TGTGCCAGCAGTTTTGGGGGAGGTCAGCCCCAGCATTTT. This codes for CASSFGGGQPQHF.

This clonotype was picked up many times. DNA of the CDR3: TGCAGTGCTAGCCGGGCCAGGGGGCCCGAGAGTGGTGAAGCTTTCTTT. Protein sequence: CSASRARGPESGEAFF. The chain recombines TRBV20-1 with TRBJ1-1, with 8 positions matching TRBD1. This CDR3 is 16 amino acids long. Germline V gene lookup returns CDR1 DFQATT and CDR2 SNEGSKA (reference sequence). V was clipped by 3 bases and J by 7 bases; unmatched bases: 16.

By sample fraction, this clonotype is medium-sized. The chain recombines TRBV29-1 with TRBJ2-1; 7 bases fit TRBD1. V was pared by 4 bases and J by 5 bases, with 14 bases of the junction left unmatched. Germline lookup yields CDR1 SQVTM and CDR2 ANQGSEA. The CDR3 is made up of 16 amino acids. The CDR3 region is CSVVPSEGAVHNEQFF. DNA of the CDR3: TGCAGCGTTGTCCCCTCAGAGGGGGCAGTCCACAATGAGCAGTTCTTC.

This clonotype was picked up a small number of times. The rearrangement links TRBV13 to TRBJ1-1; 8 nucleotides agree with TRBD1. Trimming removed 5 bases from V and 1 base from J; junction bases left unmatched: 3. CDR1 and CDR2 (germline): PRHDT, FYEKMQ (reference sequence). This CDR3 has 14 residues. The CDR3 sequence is CASSQQGGNTEAFF. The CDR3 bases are TGTGCCAGCAGCCAACAGGGGGGGAACACTGAAGCTTTCTTT.